The next 29 T cell receptor beta chains were all read from a single sample in a study of blood T cell repertoires in COVID-19. The repertoire was sequenced with immunoSEQ multiplex PCR; TCRdb's copy has only in-frame clones and lacks some. The table shows 100,000 or so clones, with 69% occurring only once. The sample comprised peripheral blood. These receptors were obtained from an older man with acute or convalescent COVID-19.

This clone showed up just once. The J gene is TRBJ2-5, the V gene TRBV6-2 or TRBV6-3; 11 bases map to TRBD2. With V trimmed by 3 bases and J by 5 bases, 8 bases remained unmatched. The CDR3 sequence is 16 residues long. CDR1 is MNHEY, CDR2 SVGEGT, per germline. DNA of the CDR3: TGTGCCAGCAGTTATCTAGCGGGAGGCCTCCGGGAGACCCAGTACTTC. It specifies CASSYLAGGLRETQYF.

The chain is built from TRBV7-2 and TRBJ2-5; 7 bases map to TRBD2. With 8 bases clipped from V and 7 bases from J, the junction kept 10 bases outside the gene matches. CDR1 is SGHTA, CDR2 FQGNSA, per germline. This CDR3 comprises 13 residues. This chain's CDR3 is CASASGGVGTQYF. CDR3 in DNA: TGTGCCAGCGCCTCGGGGGGAGTCGGGACCCAGTACTTC.

The rearrangement uses TRBV28 and TRBJ2-3; D may be TRBD1 (10 bases). The CDR3 loop spans 17 amino acids. Trimming pared 2 bases from V and 6 bases from J, leaving 21 bases between. Germline V lookup: CDR1 MDHEN, CDR2 SYDVKM. The CDR3 loop is CASSLRDRGLALDTQYF. DNA of the CDR3: TGTGCCAGCAGTTTAAGGGACAGGGGACTAGCCCTGGATACGCAGTATTTT.

The chain is built from TRBV3-1 (or the pseudogene TRBV3-2) and TRBJ2-7; maybe TRBD2 (6 bases). Germline V gene sequence: CDR1 LGHDT, CDR2 YNNKEL (reference sequence). The CDR3 runs 15 residues. V lost 1 base, J lost 1 base, and 11 bases lay in between. CDR3 residues: CASSQVGTPSYEQYF. The CDR3 coding sequence is TGTGCCAGCAGCCAAGTGGGGACTCCATCCTACGAGCAGTACTTC.

The chain carries TRBV2 and TRBJ1-2; no definite D call. The CDR3 consists of 12 residues. Germline CDR1 and CDR2: SNHLY and FYNNEI. V was clipped by 5 bases and J by 1 base, with 5 bases between them. In nucleotides, the CDR3 is TGTGCCAGCAGTCGGGATAACTATGGCTACACCTTC. Translated, it gives CASSRDNYGYTF.

The gene calls are TRBV7-2 and TRBJ1-6; possible D gene TRBD1, 5 bases. The V gene's germline CDR1 is SGHTA and CDR2 FQGNSA. Trimming pared 7 bases from V and 8 bases from J, leaving 12 bases between. The CDR3 covers 13 residues. CDR3 DNA sequence: TGTGCCAGCACAGGGACTGGCTATTCACCCCTCCACTTT. It specifies CASTGTGYSPLHF.

This chain joins TRBV5-7 and TRBJ2-7; 8 bases align to TRBD2. TRBV5-7 is an ORF, with its function uncertain. J lost 4 bases, V lost 10 bases, and 10 bases had no gene match. This CDR3 comprises 13 residues. The CDR3 nucleotides read TGTGCCTTCACGGGGGGGTCACGGTACGAGCAGTACTTC. Translation gives CAFTGGSRYEQYF.

The chain recombines TRBV12-3 or TRBV12-4 with TRBJ2-1, with 11 bases that match TRBD2. The CDR3 has 13 amino acids. The trim removed 9 bases at V and 10 bases at J, leaving 8 bases unmatched. CDR3 sequence reads: CASSGLAASEQFF. Here the CDR3 DNA reads TGTGCCAGTTCGGGACTAGCGGCCTCCGAGCAGTTCTTC.

The rearrangement uses TRBV2 and TRBJ2-1; 13 positions match TRBD2. The ends lost 8 bases at V and 9 bases at J; junction bases unmatched: 4. The CDR3 contains 13 residues. Germline V gene data show CDR1 as SNHLY and CDR2 as FYNNEI. DNA of the CDR3: TGTGCCAGCGGACTAGCGGGAGTTGCTGAGCAGTTCTTC. Its translation is CASGLAGVAEQFF.

The rearrangement joins TRBV6-2 or TRBV6-3 to TRBJ2-7, with 13 positions matching TRBD2. The J segment lost 3 bases and the V segment lost 4 bases, leaving 6 bases of the junction unmatched. The CDR3 loop spans 16 amino acids. CDR1 is MNHEY and CDR2 is SVGEGT in the germline V gene. The CDR3 here is CASSFGTSGNSYEQYF. The CDR3 bases are TGTGCCAGCAGTTTCGGGACTAGCGGGAACAGCTACGAGCAGTACTTC.

V usage is TRBV11-2 and J usage is TRBJ2-1; a possible D gene is TRBD2 (6 bases). The CDR3 runs 16 residues. Germline values: CDR1 SGHAT, CDR2 FQNNGV. The V gene lost 1 base and the J gene lost 7 bases, with 17 bases spanning the gap. CDR3: CASSLVVETRVNEQFF. For the CDR3, the DNA is TGTGCCAGCAGCTTAGTCGTAGAGACTAGGGTAAATGAGCAGTTCTTC.

This sequence joins TRBV27 and TRBJ1-2; 7 positions match TRBD1. The junction had 10 bases not matched to a gene; V was cut back by 5 bases and J by 4 bases. Germline CDR1 reads MNHEY; CDR2 reads SMNVEV (reference sequence). This CDR3 contains 15 residues. CDR3 sequence: CASSRGTEPTYGYTF. The CDR3 DNA reads as TGTGCCAGCAGTAGGGGGACAGAACCTACCTATGGCTACACCTTC.

This rearrangement joins TRBV29-1 to TRBJ2-7, with D perhaps TRBD2 (6 bases). CDR1 is SQVTM, CDR2 ANQGSEA, per germline. CDR3 length: 14 residues. Trimming took off 3 bases at V and 0 bases at J, with 12 bases between the two ends. The CDR3 reads CSVEGDGSSYEQYF. CDR3 DNA: TGCAGCGTTGAGGGGGACGGGAGCTCCTACGAGCAGTACTTC.

The V and J genes are TRBV6-6 and TRBJ1-2, with TRBD1 identical over 10 bases. Germline CDR1 MNHNY, CDR2 SVGAGI (reference sequence). CDR3 size: 16 residues. V lost 4 bases to trimming and J lost 4 bases; unmatched junction nucleotides: 9. CDR3 in DNA: TGTGCCAGCAGTTTGGACAGGGGGACGGGTAGCTATGGCTACACCTTC. This translates into CASSLDRGTGSYGYTF.

The V and J genes are TRBV2 and TRBJ1-2; D possibly corresponds to TRBD1 (6 bases). CDR1 is SNHLY and CDR2 is FYNNEI in the germline V gene. Trimming left V 9 bases short and J 4 bases short, with 18 bases between. CDR3 length: 14 amino acids. CDR3 residues: CARGGTTAAYGYTF. The CDR3 nucleotides are TGTGCCAGGGGGGGGACAACGGCCGCCTATGGCTACACCTTC.

The table lists this clone with a few counts. The chain joins TRBV15 to TRBJ2-5, with D possibly being TRBD1 (6 bases). Germline V lookup: CDR1 LNHNV, CDR2 YYDKDF (reference sequence). Trimming stripped 1 base from V and 4 bases from J, with 10 bases between. The CDR3 has 14 residues. CDR3 DNA: TGTGCCACCAGCAGAGGAATAGGGGGAGAGACCCAGTACTTC. This gives the protein CATSRGIGGETQYF.

The J gene is TRBJ2-3, the V gene TRBV6-9; the D is unclear. CDR1 is MNHGY, CDR2 SVAAGI, per germline. This CDR3 comprises 14 residues. V was shortened by 5 bases and J by 1 base, with 10 bases between the two germline ends. This CDR3 reads CASSPPEGTDTQYF. Written as DNA, the CDR3 is TGTGCCAGCAGTCCCCCAGAGGGCACAGATACGCAGTATTTT.

The chain has TRBV4-1 and TRBJ2-7; D not resolved. The germline V and J ends were trimmed by 4 bases and 4 bases, with 11 bases remaining between them. Germline CDR1 is MGHRA and CDR2 is YSYEKL. The CDR3 runs 13 residues. This chain's CDR3 is CASSRSVTYEQYF. CDR3 DNA: TGCGCCAGCAGCCGCAGTGTCACGTACGAGCAGTACTTC.

This clone appeared once. The chain combines TRBV18 with TRBJ2-1; 14 nucleotides agree with TRBD2. The V gene end was trimmed by 6 bases and the J gene end by 2 bases; junction bases not matched to a gene: 6. From germline, CDR1 is KGHSH and CDR2 LQKENI. CDR3 length equals 17 residues. The CDR3 nucleotides read TGTGCCAGCTCTCCTAGGACTAGCGGGAGGACCTACAATGAGCAGTTCTTC. Its translation: CASSPRTSGRTYNEQFF.

This clone is judged medium-sized (0.01 to 0.1%). The CDR3 DNA reads as TGTGCCAGCAGTTCGAGCTCCTACGAGCAGTACTTC. This gives the protein CASSSSSYEQYF. The chain has TRBV2 and TRBJ2-7; D remains unclear. CDR3 size: 12 residues. In germline, CDR1 is SNHLY, CDR2 FYNNEI. Trimming took 5 bases from V and 0 from J, leaving 5 bases between them.

CDR3 nucleotide sequence: TGTGCCAGCAGAGCGTCCGGGACAACTAATTCACCCCTCCACTTT. Encoded protein: CASRASGTTNSPLHF. The V gene is TRBV3-1 (or the pseudogene TRBV3-2), the J gene TRBJ1-6; tentatively, D is TRBD1 (6 bases). Trimming pared 6 bases from V and 6 bases from J, leaving 15 bases between. The germline gives CDR1 LGHDT, CDR2 YNNKEL (reference sequence). This CDR3 comprises 15 residues.

This chain links TRBV24-1 with TRBJ2-3; D ambiguous. Germline V gene lookup returns CDR1 KGHDR and CDR2 SFDVKD. Trimming pared 4 bases from V and 2 bases from J, leaving 9 bases between. The CDR3 runs to 14 residues. As DNA, the CDR3 is TGTGCCACCAGTGAACGCGGATACACAGATACGCAGTATTTT. Translated, it gives CATSERGYTDTQYF.

The CDR3: CASSLFGSSGSLSSYEQYF. The DNA for the CDR3 is TGTGCCAGCAGCTTATTTGGGTCTAGCGGGAGTTTAAGTTCCTACGAGCAGTACTTC. The chain carries TRBV7-9 and TRBJ2-7; 10 bases are a match to TRBD2. The CDR3 length is 19 residues. Germline loops: CDR1 SEHNR, CDR2 FQNEAQ (reference sequence). The V gene end was trimmed by 2 bases and the J gene end by 1 base; junction bases not matched to a gene: 14. The full variable domain, with the rest looked up from reference TRBV7-9 and TRBJ2-7, is DTGVSQNPRHKITKRGQNVTFRCDPISEHNRLYWYRQTLGQGPEFLTYFQNEAQLEKSRLLSDRFSAERPKGSFSTLEIQRTEQGDSAMYLCASSLFGSSGSLSSYEQYFGPGTRLTVT.

The chain couples TRBV3-1 (or the pseudogene TRBV3-2) to TRBJ1-1, with a weak D call TRBD1 (6 bases). Looked up from germline, CDR1 is LGHDT and CDR2 is YNNKEL (reference sequence). This CDR3 has 15 amino acids. Trimming pared 1 base from V and 5 bases from J, leaving 14 bases between. The CDR3 loop is CASSQGDTVGTEAFF. The CDR3 DNA is TGTGCCAGCAGCCAAGGGGACACGGTGGGGACTGAAGCTTTCTTT.

This chain links TRBV7-2 with TRBJ2-3; D is possibly TRBD2 (5 bases). V lost 2 bases, J lost 1 base, and 10 bases lay in between. The CDR3 is 15 residues long. Germline CDR1 reads SGHTA; CDR2 reads FQGNSA. Written as DNA, the CDR3 is TGTGCCAGCAGCTTATCATGGCGGGGCACAGATACGCAGTATTTT. Translating gives CASSLSWRGTDTQYF.

The CDR3, as DNA: TGTGCCATCAGTGAGAAAGGACTGCCCAATCAGCCCCAGCATTTT. As protein: CAISEKGLPNQPQHF. The chain uses TRBV10-3 and TRBJ1-5; no clear D gene. The CDR3 is 15 residues long. Germline lookup yields CDR1 ENHRY and CDR2 SYGVKD. V lost 2 bases and J lost 3, with 11 bases in between.

This chain connects TRBV18 to TRBJ2-3, with a weak D call TRBD1 (5 bases). V lost 4 bases and J 1 base, leaving 18 bases between the germline ends. Germline V gene sequence: CDR1 KGHSH, CDR2 LQKENI. The CDR3 is 17 amino acids. CDR3: CASSLFPREGGTDTQYF. DNA for the CDR3: TGTGCCAGCTCACTATTCCCCAGGGAAGGGGGCACAGATACGCAGTATTTT.

The chain combines TRBV28 with TRBJ2-7; 7 positions match TRBD2. Germline loops: CDR1 MDHEN, CDR2 SYDVKM. V shed 6 bases, J shed 4 bases, and the junction held 9 bases outside the gene matches. The CDR3 consists of 14 residues. CDR3 sequence: CASRSLAVSYEQYF. Here the CDR3 DNA reads TGTGCCAGCAGATCTCTAGCGGTATCTTACGAGCAGTACTTC.

The J gene is TRBJ2-5, the V gene TRBV5-4; D is ambiguous. This CDR3 spans 11 amino acids. Trimming took 3 bases from V and 5 from J, leaving 5 bases between them. Per germline, CDR1 SGHNT and CDR2 YYREEE (reference sequence). DNA for the CDR3: TGTGCCAGCAGCTCTTTCGAGACCCAGTACTTC. Protein product: CASSSFETQYF.